The 30 T cell receptor beta chains given below trace back to one sample, sequenced in a study of blood T cell repertoires in COVID-19. Assay used: immunoSEQ multiplex PCR; TCRdb lists only in-frame clones, some missing. The sample includes roughly 70,000 clones, just over 90% of them seen just once. What was sequenced was peripheral blood. All receptors come from a man aged 50 to 59 with COVID-19, enrolled during active disease.

The chain carries TRBV5-5 and TRBJ1-2; no clear D gene. The CDR3 spans 13 residues. V was trimmed by 4 bases and J by 3 bases, leaving 10 bases between them. Germline CDR1 SGHKS, CDR2 YYEKEE (reference sequence). CDR3 sequence reads: CASSTDGYYGYTF. Written as DNA, the CDR3 is TGTGCCAGCAGCACAGACGGCTACTATGGCTACACCTTC.

The chain has TRBV11-2 and TRBJ2-5; 11 bases line up with TRBD2. V lost 1 base and J lost 3; bases outside the gene matches: 4. The CDR3 has 16 residues. The germline V gene has CDR1 SGHAT and CDR2 FQNNGV. The CDR3 region is CASSLGVGLAEETQYF. CDR3 nucleotide sequence: TGTGCCAGCAGCTTAGGCGTGGGACTAGCGGAAGAGACCCAGTACTTC.

V usage is TRBV6-5 and J usage is TRBJ2-2; no firm D call. Trimming removed 5 bases at V and 3 bases at J, with 4 bases between. The CDR3 loop spans 12 amino acids. From germline, CDR1 is MNHEY and CDR2 SVGAGI. CDR3 nucleotides: TGTGCCAGCAGTAGAGACACCGGGGAGCTGTTTTTT. Protein product: CASSRDTGELFF.

The gene calls are TRBV9 and TRBJ2-3; 13 bases line up with TRBD2. The CDR3 is made up of 16 amino acids. The germline V gene has CDR1 SGDLS and CDR2 YYNGEE. The V segment lost 6 bases and the J segment 4 bases; nucleotides outside the gene matches: 8. The CDR3: CASTLGTSGIADTQYF. CDR3 nucleotide sequence: TGTGCCAGCACCCTTGGGACTAGCGGGATAGCAGATACGCAGTATTTT. The whole variable domain, remainder taken from reference TRBV9 and TRBJ2-3, is DSGVTQTPKHLITATGQRVTLRCSPRSGDLSVYWYQQSLDQGLQFLIQYYNGEERAKGNILERFSAQQFPDLHSELNLSSLELGDSALYFCASTLGTSGIADTQYFGPGTRLTVL.

This clone came up once. The CDR3: CASSFRPAYNSPLHF. The CDR3 DNA reads as TGTGCCAGCAGTTTCAGGCCGGCGTATAATTCACCCCTCCACTTT. This rearrangement joins TRBV27 to TRBJ1-6; D is unclear. CDR3 length: 15 residues. Germline lookup yields CDR1 MNHEY and CDR2 SMNVEV (reference sequence). V shed 3 bases and J shed 4 bases, with 10 bases lying between them.

The gene calls are TRBV25-1 and TRBJ1-2; D is possibly TRBD1 (6 bases). The germline V gene has CDR1 MGHDK and CDR2 SYGVNS. V lost 8 bases and J lost 5, with 18 bases in between. This CDR3 contains 14 residues. The CDR3 protein is CASRKGGDNYGYTF. CDR3 DNA: TGTGCCAGCCGAAAGGGAGGGGACAATTATGGCTACACCTTC.

This clone was detected a few times. The chain employs TRBV2 and TRBJ2-4, with D perhaps matching TRBD2 (6 bases). Trimming pared 1 base from V and 14 bases from J, leaving 9 bases between. Germline V gene data show CDR1 as SNHLY and CDR2 as FYNNEI. The CDR3 totals 11 residues. CDR3 nucleotides: TGTGCCAGCAGTGAAGTAACTAGCAAGTACTTC. It yields the protein CASSEVTSKYF.

The chain recombines TRBV7-8 with TRBJ1-3; D is possibly TRBD1 (6 bases). CDR3 length: 14 residues. In germline, CDR1 is SGHVS, CDR2 FQNEAQ. V lost 1 base, J lost 4 bases, and 8 bases lay in between. The chain's CDR3 is CASSLVTGGNTIYF. The CDR3 DNA sequence: TGTGCCAGCAGCTTAGTGACAGGAGGAAACACCATATATTTT.

CDR3 region: CASSDGLVGYEQYV. CDR3 nucleotide sequence: TGTGCCAGCAGTGACGGACTAGTGGGTTACGAGCAGTACGTC. This sequence joins TRBV6-1 and TRBJ2-7; 7 nucleotides line up with TRBD2. The V gene end was trimmed by 3 bases and the J gene end by 4 bases; junction bases not matched to a gene: 6. Germline V CDR1 and CDR2: MNHNS, SASEGT. This CDR3 spans 14 amino acids.

The rearrangement joins TRBV5-1 to TRBJ1-5; D is unresolved. V gave up 0 bases and J gave up 8 bases, with 9 bases separating them. This CDR3 has 13 residues. CDR1 SGHRS and CDR2 YFSETQ come from the germline V gene. The CDR3 protein is CASSLAGEEPQHF. The CDR3 DNA reads as TGCGCCAGCAGCTTGGCGGGAGAGGAGCCCCAGCATTTT.

This clone occurred once. The J gene is TRBJ2-2, the V gene TRBV24-1, with D possibly TRBD1 on 6 matching bases. Germline values: CDR1 KGHDR, CDR2 SFDVKD. The CDR3 runs 16 residues. Trimming took off 0 bases at V and 0 bases at J, with 7 bases between the two ends. CDR3 sequence reads: CATSDLWGPNTGELFF. The DNA of the CDR3 is TGTGCCACCAGTGATTTGTGGGGGCCGAACACCGGGGAGCTGTTTTTT.

This chain connects TRBV6-6 to TRBJ2-6, with D tentatively TRBD1 (6 bases). The CDR3 is 15 amino acids. CDR1 and CDR2 from the germline V gene are MNHNY and SVGAGI (reference sequence). V shed 4 bases and J shed 0 bases, with 7 bases lying between them. This CDR3 reads CASSLQGSGANVLTF. DNA for the CDR3: TGTGCCAGCAGTTTACAGGGCTCTGGGGCCAACGTCCTGACTTTC.

The rearrangement uses TRBV27 and TRBJ2-1; 7 nucleotides align to TRBD1. Germline CDR1 and CDR2: MNHEY and SMNVEV (reference sequence). The CDR3 runs 13 residues. Trimming cost V 8 bases and J 7 bases; bases outside gene matches: 8. The CDR3 nucleotides read TGTGCCAGCTCTGGCCCAGGGGGTAATGAGCAGTTCTTC. As protein: CASSGPGGNEQFF.

The chain has TRBV9 and TRBJ2-1; TRBD2 aligns across 12 bases. The CDR3 extends over 16 amino acids. The V and J ends lost 0 bases and 7 bases, in that order; junction bases with no gene match: 5. The V gene's germline CDR1 is SGDLS and CDR2 YYNGEE. CDR3 region: CASSVGGTSGRNEQFF. The CDR3 region has the DNA TGTGCCAGCAGCGTAGGCGGTACTAGCGGGAGGAATGAGCAGTTCTTC.

This rearrangement joins TRBV27 to TRBJ1-5; D ambiguous. Looked up from germline, CDR1 is MNHEY and CDR2 is SMNVEV (reference sequence). This CDR3 comprises 14 residues. V was cut by 5 bases and J by 4 bases, with 12 bases left in between. The CDR3 DNA is TGTGCCAGCAGTATAAGCTTCCCTAATCAGCCCCAGCATTTT. Translating gives CASSISFPNQPQHF.

This CDR3 is CASSQGQTSVNEQYF. CDR3 in DNA: TGCGCCAGCAGCCAAGGACAGACTAGCGTTAACGAGCAGTACTTC. This chain joins TRBV4-3 and TRBJ2-7, with 8 bases aligning to TRBD2. V gave up 1 base and J gave up 5 bases; unmatched junction bases: 7. The CDR3 runs 15 residues. The germline V gene has CDR1 LGHNA and CDR2 YSLEER.

The chain has TRBV30 and TRBJ2-7, with D tentatively TRBD2 (6 bases). Germline CDR1 and CDR2: GTSNPN and SVGIG (reference sequence). Trimming shortened V by 0 bases and J by 8 bases, and 11 bases separated the two germline ends. The CDR3 has 12 amino acids. CDR3 loop: CAWSVPGRKQYF. The DNA for the CDR3 is TGTGCCTGGAGTGTCCCAGGGAGGAAGCAGTACTTC.

This chain links TRBV5-1 with TRBJ1-2; D remains ambiguous. Germline V gene sequence: CDR1 SGHRS, CDR2 YFSETQ. Trimming stripped 5 bases from V and 4 bases from J, with 12 bases between. This CDR3 is 13 amino acids long. As DNA, the CDR3 is TGCGCCAGCAGGGGCATGGGCGCCTATGGCTACACCTTC. Protein: CASRGMGAYGYTF.

The V and J genes are TRBV5-6 and TRBJ1-2; D is possibly TRBD1 (5 bases). Between the trimmed V and J ends, which lost 5 bases and 4 bases, there was a span of 12 bases. Germline CDR1 reads SGHDT; CDR2 reads YYEEEE. This CDR3 is 13 amino acids long. CDR3 in amino acids: CASRARGGYGYTF. CDR3 coding DNA: TGTGCCAGCAGAGCGCGGGGGGGCTATGGCTACACCTTC.

The chain carries TRBV7-2 and TRBJ1-6, with TRBD1 matching 9 bases. CDR1 is SGHTA, CDR2 FQGNSA, per germline. J was trimmed by 9 bases and V by 4 bases; bases with no gene match: 4. This CDR3 has 14 amino acids. The CDR3 loop is CASSSTGGGSPLHF. The CDR3 DNA reads as TGTGCCAGCAGCTCGACAGGGGGTGGTTCACCCCTCCACTTT.

The chain employs TRBV7-2 and TRBJ1-5, with 10 bases lining up with TRBD1. Germline V lookup: CDR1 SGHTA, CDR2 FQGNSA. This CDR3 has 16 residues. J was trimmed by 4 bases and V by 4 bases; bases with no gene match: 7. The CDR3 nucleotides read TGTGCCAGCAGCTCGCCGGACAGGGGGGGGAATCAGCCCCAGCATTTT. This encodes CASSSPDRGGNQPQHF.

The chain employs TRBV28 and TRBJ1-5; 8 positions agree with TRBD1. The V segment lost 1 base and the J segment 5 bases; nucleotides outside the gene matches: 4. CDR3 size: 15 residues. CDR1 is MDHEN, CDR2 SYDVKM, per germline. This chain's CDR3 is CASSLSGQVYQPQHF. Here the CDR3 DNA reads TGTGCCAGCAGTTTATCGGGACAGGTATATCAGCCCCAGCATTTT.

V usage is TRBV6-2 or TRBV6-3 and J usage is TRBJ2-5, with TRBD2 identical over 11 bases. The junction had 5 bases not matched to a gene; V was cut back by 6 bases and J by 5 bases. Looked up from germline, CDR1 is MNHEY and CDR2 is SVGEGT. The CDR3 covers 14 residues. CDR3 bases: TGTGCCAGCAGGCCTAGCGGGAGGCGGGAGACCCAGTACTTC. This codes for CASRPSGRRETQYF.

The CDR3 bases are TGTGCCAGCAGCCGCCCCCCCCAGGGGAACTATGGCTACACCTTC. Its translation: CASSRPPQGNYGYTF. This chain links TRBV27 with TRBJ1-2; a possible D gene is TRBD1 (6 bases). CDR1 is MNHEY, CDR2 SMNVEV, per germline (reference sequence). The CDR3 totals 15 residues. V was pared by 6 bases and J by 2 bases, with 16 bases between.

This clone was recorded a few times. The rearrangement links TRBV2 to TRBJ2-3, with D maybe TRBD1 (6 bases). V shed 3 bases and J shed 4 bases, with 8 bases lying between them. The CDR3 is 13 residues long. Germline V gives CDR1 SNHLY, CDR2 FYNNEI. CDR3 bases: TGTGCCAGCAGTGACCAGGGGTCAGATACGCAGTATTTT. Its protein is CASSDQGSDTQYF.

The gene calls are TRBV4-3 and TRBJ1-1; TRBD1 is a possible D gene (6 bases). Germline CDR1 and CDR2: LGHNA and YSLEER. The CDR3 is 15 residues long. V lost 3 bases and J 6 bases, leaving 17 bases between the germline ends. CDR3 nucleotide sequence: TGCGCCAGCAGCCAGCCAGGGGACCCAGTCCCTGAAGCTTTCTTT. Protein product: CASSQPGDPVPEAFF.

This rearrangement joins TRBV18 to TRBJ2-5, with 10 bases lining up with TRBD1. Germline assignment: CDR1 KGHSH and CDR2 LQKENI. This CDR3 is built from 16 residues. J gave up 1 base and V 3 bases, and 5 bases lay outside the gene matches. The CDR3 is CASSPPGTGAQETQYF. The CDR3 nucleotides are TGTGCCAGCTCACCCCCAGGGACAGGGGCCCAAGAGACCCAGTACTTC.

The chain employs TRBV19 and TRBJ1-1; the D is unclear. Germline CDR1 LNHDA, CDR2 SQIVND (reference sequence). V shed 2 bases and J shed 3 bases, with 7 bases lying between them. This CDR3 is 13 amino acids long. The CDR3 loop is CASSIKTDTEAFF. The CDR3 DNA sequence: TGTGCCAGTAGTATAAAAACAGACACTGAAGCTTTCTTT.

The rearrangement joins TRBV5-1 to TRBJ2-6; TRBD1 might be the D (6 bases). CDR3 length: 17 residues. In germline, CDR1 is SGHRS, CDR2 YFSETQ. Trimming removed 2 bases from V and 4 bases from J, with 16 bases in between. The CDR3: CASSFLGAITGANVLTF. The CDR3 DNA sequence: TGCGCCAGCAGCTTCCTGGGGGCGATCACCGGGGCCAACGTCCTGACTTTC.

As DNA, the CDR3 is TGCGCCAGCAGGGAGGGACAGAACATGAACACTGAAGCTTTCTTT. Translated: CASREGQNMNTEAFF. The chain uses TRBV5-1 and TRBJ1-1; 7 nucleotides align to TRBD1. In germline, CDR1 is SGHRS, CDR2 YFSETQ. J lost 0 bases, V lost 5 bases, and 7 bases had no gene match. CDR3 length equals 15 residues.